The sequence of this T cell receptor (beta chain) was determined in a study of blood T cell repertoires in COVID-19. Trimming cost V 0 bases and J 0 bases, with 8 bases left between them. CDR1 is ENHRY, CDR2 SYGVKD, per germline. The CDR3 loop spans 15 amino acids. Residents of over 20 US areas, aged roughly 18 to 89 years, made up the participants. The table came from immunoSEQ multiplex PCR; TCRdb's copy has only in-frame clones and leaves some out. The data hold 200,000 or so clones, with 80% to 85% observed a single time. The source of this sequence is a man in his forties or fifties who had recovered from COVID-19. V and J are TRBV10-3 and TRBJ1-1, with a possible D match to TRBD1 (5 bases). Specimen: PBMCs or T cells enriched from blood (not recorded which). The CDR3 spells CAISESGGMNTEAFF. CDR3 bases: TGTGCCATCAGTGAGTCTGGGGGGATGAACACTGAAGCTTTCTTT.